This T cell receptor (beta chain) was recovered during a study of blood T cell repertoires in COVID-19. Study in general: There were acute and convalescent COVID-19 samples, and they came from the United States, Italy and Spain. Nucleic acid was either cDNA or gDNA, and it came from T cells, B-cell-depleted T cells, or PBMCs.

The ends were cut back, 4 bases at V and 2 bases at J, with 4 bases in the middle. This CDR3 is built from 11 residues. The V gene's germline CDR1 is SGHRS and CDR2 YFSETQ. In the original processing: Researchers report that nucleated cell counts were estimated from reference gene primer amplification. Profiled with immunoSEQ multiplex PCR; TCRdb holds only in-frame clones, not every one. V, J and clone size are those of that table, while D and trimming were read from the DNA. The sample has fewer than 400,000 clones, around 87% seen once; the top ten hold 2.5% to 3.5%. The receptor was derived from a human donor in a cohort sampled during active COVID-19. The rearrangement links TRBV5-1 to TRBJ2-7; the D is unclear. Sample: peripheral blood. The CDR3 coding sequence is TGCGCCAGCAGCGACACCTACGAGCAGTACTTC. As protein: CASSDTYEQYF.